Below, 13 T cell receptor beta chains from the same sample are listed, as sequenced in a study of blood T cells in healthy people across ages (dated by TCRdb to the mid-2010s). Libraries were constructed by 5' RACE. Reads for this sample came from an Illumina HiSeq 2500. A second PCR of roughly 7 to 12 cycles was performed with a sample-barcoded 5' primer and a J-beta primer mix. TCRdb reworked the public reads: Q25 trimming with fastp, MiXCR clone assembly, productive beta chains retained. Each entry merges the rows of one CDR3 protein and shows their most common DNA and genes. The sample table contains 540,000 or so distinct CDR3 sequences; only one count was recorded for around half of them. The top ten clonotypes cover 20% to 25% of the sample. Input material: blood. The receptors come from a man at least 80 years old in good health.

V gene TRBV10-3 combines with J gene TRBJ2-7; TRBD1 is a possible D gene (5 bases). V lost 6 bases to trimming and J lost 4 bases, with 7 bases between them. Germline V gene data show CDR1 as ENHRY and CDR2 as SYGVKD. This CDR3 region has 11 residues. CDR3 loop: CAIRDNYEQYF. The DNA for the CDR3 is TGTGCCATCAGGGACAATTACGAGCAGTACTTC.

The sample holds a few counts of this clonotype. The CDR3 nucleotides are TGCAGTGCTACGAAACCCACTAGCGGGAGGCCTCGTAGTCTGTTCTTC. Its protein product is CSATKPTSGRPRSLFF. This chain links TRBV20-1 with TRBJ2-1; the match to TRBD2 covers 12 bases. This CDR3 is 16 amino acids long. J gave up 15 bases and V 4 bases, and 19 bases lay outside the gene matches. Germline values: CDR1 DFQATT, CDR2 SNEGSKA (reference sequence).

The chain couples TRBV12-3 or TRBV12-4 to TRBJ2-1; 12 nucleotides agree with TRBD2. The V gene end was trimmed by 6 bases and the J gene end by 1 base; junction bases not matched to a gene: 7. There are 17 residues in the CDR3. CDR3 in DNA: TGTGCCAGCAGCGGCCGACTAGCGGGAGAGTCCTACAATGAGCAGTTCTTC. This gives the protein CASSGRLAGESYNEQFF.

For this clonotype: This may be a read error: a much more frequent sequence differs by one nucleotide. The DNA of the CDR3 is TGTGCCAGGGATTCACATAAGGAAAAACTGTTTTTT. Amino acid sequence: CARDSHKEKLFF. The chain links TRBV6-6 to TRBJ1-4; no firm D call. The CDR3 has 12 residues. Per the germline V gene, CDR1 is MNHNY and CDR2 is SVGAGI (reference sequence). Between the trimmed V and J ends, which lost 9 bases and 8 bases, there was a span of 13 bases.

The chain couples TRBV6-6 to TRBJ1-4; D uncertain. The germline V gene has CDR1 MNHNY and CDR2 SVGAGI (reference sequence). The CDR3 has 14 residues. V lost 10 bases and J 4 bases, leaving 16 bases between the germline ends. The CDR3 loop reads CAISDGAINEKLFF. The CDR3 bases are TGTGCCATATCTGACGGTGCAATTAATGAAAAACTGTTTTTT.

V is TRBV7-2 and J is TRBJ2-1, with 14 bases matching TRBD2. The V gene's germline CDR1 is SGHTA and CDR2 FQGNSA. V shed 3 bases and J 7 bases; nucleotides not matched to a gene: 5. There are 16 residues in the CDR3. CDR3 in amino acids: CASSFLTSGGANEQFF. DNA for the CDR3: TGTGCCAGCAGCTTCCTGACTAGCGGGGGGGCAAATGAGCAGTTCTTC.

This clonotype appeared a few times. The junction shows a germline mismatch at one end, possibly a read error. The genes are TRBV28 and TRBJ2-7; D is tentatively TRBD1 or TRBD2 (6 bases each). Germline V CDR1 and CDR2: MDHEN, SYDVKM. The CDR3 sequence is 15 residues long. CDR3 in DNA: TGTGCCAACAGTTTACCCGGGGGCCCGTTTTACGAGCAGTACTTC. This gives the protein CANSLPGGPFYEQYF.

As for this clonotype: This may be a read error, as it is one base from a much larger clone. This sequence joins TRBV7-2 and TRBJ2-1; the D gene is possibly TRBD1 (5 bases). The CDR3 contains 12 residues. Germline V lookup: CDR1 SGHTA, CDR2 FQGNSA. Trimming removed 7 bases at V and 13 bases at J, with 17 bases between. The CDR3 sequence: CASKDNQETQFF. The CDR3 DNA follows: TGTGCCAGCAAGGACAACCAAGAGACCCAGTTCTTC.

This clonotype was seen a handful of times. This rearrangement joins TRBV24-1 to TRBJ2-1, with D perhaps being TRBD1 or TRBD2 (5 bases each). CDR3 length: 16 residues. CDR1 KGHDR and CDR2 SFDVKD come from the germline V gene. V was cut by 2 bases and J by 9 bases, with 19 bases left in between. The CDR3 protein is CATSDSPGRDIGEQFF. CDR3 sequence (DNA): TGTGCCACCAGTGATTCCCCAGGGAGAGATATCGGTGAGCAGTTCTTC.

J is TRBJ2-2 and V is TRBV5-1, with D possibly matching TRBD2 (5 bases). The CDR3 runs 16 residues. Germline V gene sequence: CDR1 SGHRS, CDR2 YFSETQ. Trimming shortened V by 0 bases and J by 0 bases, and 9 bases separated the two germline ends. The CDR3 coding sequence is TGCGCCAGCAGCTTGGTCCCCGGGACGAACACCGGGGAGCTGTTTTTT. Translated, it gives CASSLVPGTNTGELFF.

CDR3 sequence: CASSLTSGWYNEQFF. DNA of the CDR3: TGTGCCAGCAGCCTCACTAGCGGTTGGTACAATGAGCAGTTCTTC. V usage is TRBV7-9 and J usage is TRBJ2-1; 8 bases line up with TRBD2. The CDR3 has 15 amino acids. Germline CDR1 is SEHNR and CDR2 is FQNEAQ (reference sequence). Trimming took 5 bases from V and 4 from J; bases not matched to a gene: 7.

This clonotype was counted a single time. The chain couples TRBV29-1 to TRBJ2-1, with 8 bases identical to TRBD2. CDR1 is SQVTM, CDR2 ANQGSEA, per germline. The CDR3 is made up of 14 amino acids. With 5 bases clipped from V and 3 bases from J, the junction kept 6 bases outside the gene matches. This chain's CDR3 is CSVPPGGGYNEQFF. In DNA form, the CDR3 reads TGCAGCGTTCCCCCGGGAGGGGGCTACAATGAGCAGTTCTTC.

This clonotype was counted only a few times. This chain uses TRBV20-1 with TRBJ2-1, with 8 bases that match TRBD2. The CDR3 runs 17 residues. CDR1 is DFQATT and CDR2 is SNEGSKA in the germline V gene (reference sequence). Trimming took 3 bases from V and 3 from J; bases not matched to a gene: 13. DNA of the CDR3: TGCAGTGCTAGCCCATCACCGGGGGGGAGGAACTACAATGAGCAGTTCTTC. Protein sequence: CSASPSPGGRNYNEQFF.